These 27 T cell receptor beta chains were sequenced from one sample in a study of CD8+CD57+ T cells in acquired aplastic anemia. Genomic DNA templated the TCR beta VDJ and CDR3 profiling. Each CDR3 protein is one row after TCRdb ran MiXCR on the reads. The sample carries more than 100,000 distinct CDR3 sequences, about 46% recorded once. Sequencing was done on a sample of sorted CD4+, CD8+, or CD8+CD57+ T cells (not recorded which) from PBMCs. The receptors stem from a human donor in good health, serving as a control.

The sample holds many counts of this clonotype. In nucleotides, the CDR3 is TGTGCCAGCAGCGCAAATGTGGGGCGCTCCTACAATGAGCAGTTCTTC. Translation gives CASSANVGRSYNEQFF. This chain links TRBV9 with TRBJ2-1, with D possibly TRBD1 on 5 matching bases. CDR1 and CDR2 (germline): SGDLS, YYNGEE. The CDR3 runs to 16 residues. Between the trimmed V and J ends, which lost 3 bases and 0 bases, there was a span of 13 bases.

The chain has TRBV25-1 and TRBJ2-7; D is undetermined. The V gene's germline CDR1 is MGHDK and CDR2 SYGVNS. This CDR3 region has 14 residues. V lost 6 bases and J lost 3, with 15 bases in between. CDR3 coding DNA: TGTGCCAGCAGCCCTGGTGGGGTCATCTACGAGCAGTACTTC. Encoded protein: CASSPGGVIYEQYF.

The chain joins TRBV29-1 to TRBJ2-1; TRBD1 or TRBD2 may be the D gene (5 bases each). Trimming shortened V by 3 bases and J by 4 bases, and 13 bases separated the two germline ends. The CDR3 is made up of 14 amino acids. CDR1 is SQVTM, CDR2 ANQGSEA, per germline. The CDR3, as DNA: TGCAGCGTTGAGGGGGTAGCGCCTTACAATGAGCAGTTCTTC. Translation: CSVEGVAPYNEQFF.

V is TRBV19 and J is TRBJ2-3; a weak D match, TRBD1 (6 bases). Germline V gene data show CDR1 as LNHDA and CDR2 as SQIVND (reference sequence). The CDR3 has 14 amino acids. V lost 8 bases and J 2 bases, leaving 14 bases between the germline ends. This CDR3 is CASSFRGTTDTQYF. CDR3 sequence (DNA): TGTGCCAGTTCCTTTAGGGGGACCACAGATACGCAGTATTTT. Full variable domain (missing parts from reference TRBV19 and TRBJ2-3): DGGITQSPKYLFRKEGQNVTLSCEQNLNHDAMYWYRQDPGQGLRLIYYSQIVNDFQKGDIAEGYSVSREKKESFPLTVTSAQKNPTAFYLCASSFRGTTDTQYFGPGTRLTVL.

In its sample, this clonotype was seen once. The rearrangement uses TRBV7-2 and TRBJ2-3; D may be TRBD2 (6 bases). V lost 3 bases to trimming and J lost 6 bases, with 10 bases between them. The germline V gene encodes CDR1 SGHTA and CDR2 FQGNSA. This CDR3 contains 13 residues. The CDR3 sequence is CASSFKGLDTQYF. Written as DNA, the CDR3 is TGTGCCAGCAGCTTTAAGGGACTGGATACGCAGTATTTT.

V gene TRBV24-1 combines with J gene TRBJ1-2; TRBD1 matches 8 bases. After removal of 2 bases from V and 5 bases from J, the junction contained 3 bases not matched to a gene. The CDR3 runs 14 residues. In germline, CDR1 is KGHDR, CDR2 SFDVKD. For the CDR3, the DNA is TGTGCCACCAGTGATTGGACAGGGACTTATGGCTACACCTTC. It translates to CATSDWTGTYGYTF.

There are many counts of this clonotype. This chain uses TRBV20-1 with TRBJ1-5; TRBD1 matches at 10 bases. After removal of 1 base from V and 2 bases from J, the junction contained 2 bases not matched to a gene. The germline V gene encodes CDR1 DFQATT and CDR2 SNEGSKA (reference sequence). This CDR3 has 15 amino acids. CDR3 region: CSARGTGGGNQPQHF. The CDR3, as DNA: TGCAGTGCTAGAGGGACAGGGGGAGGCAATCAGCCCCAGCATTTT.

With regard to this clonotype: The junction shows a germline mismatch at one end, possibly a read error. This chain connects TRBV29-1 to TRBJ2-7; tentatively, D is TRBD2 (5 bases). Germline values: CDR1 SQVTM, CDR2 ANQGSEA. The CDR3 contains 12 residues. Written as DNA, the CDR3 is TGCAGCGTTGGCCAGAGTTCCGGGGAGCTGTACTTC. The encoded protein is CSVGQSSGELYF.

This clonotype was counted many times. The CDR3 region has the DNA TGTGCCAGCAGTGACGGGGTGCTTAACTATGGCTACACCTTC. As protein: CASSDGVLNYGYTF. J is TRBJ1-2 and V is TRBV2; no clear D. The ends were cut back, 3 bases at V and 1 base at J, with 9 bases in the middle. Germline V gives CDR1 SNHLY, CDR2 FYNNEI. The CDR3 is 14 amino acids.

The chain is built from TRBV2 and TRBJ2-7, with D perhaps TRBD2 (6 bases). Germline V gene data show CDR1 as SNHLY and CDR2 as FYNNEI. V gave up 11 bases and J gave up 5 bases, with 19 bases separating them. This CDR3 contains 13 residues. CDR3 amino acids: CARGSEGSNEQYF. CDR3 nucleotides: TGTGCCCGGGGGAGCGAGGGCAGTAACGAGCAGTACTTC.

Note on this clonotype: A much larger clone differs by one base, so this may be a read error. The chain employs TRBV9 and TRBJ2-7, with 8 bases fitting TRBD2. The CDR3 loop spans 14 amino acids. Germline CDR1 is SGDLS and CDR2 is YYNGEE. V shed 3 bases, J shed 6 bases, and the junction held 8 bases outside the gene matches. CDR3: CASSAAGGGPEQYF. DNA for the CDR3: TGTGCCAGCAGCGCCGCCGGGGGGGGCCCCGAGCAGTACTTC.

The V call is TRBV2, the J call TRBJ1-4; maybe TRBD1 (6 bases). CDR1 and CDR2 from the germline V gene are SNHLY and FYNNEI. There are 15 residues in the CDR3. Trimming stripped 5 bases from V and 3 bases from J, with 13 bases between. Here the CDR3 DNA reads TGTGCCAGCAGTTTTATGGGGGGCTCTAATGAAAAACTGTTTTTT. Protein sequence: CASSFMGGSNEKLFF.

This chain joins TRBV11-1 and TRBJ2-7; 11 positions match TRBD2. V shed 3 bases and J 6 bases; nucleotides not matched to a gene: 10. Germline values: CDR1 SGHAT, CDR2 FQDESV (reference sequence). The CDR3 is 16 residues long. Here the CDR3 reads CASSFPLAGGRAEQYF. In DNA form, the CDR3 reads TGTGCCAGCAGCTTCCCATTAGCGGGGGGGCGCGCCGAGCAGTACTTC.

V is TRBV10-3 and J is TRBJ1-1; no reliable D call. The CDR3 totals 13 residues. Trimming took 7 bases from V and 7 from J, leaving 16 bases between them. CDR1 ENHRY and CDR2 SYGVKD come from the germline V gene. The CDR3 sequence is CAIKEMGSLEAFF. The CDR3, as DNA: TGTGCCATCAAGGAGATGGGTTCCCTTGAAGCTTTCTTT.

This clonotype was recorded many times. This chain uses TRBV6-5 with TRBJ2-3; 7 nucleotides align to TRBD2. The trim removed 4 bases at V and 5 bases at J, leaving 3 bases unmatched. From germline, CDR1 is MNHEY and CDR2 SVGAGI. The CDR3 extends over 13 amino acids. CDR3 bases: TGTGCCAGCAGTTCCCTAGCGGTAGATACGCAGTATTTT. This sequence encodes CASSSLAVDTQYF.

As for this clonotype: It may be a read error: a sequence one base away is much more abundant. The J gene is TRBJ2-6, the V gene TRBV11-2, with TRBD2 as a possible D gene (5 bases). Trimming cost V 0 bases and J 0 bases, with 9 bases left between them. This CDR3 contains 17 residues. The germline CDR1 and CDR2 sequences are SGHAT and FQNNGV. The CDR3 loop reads CASSLDPGSSGANVLTF. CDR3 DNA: TGTGCCAGCAGCTTAGATCCTGGGAGCTCTGGGGCCAACGTCCTGACTTTC. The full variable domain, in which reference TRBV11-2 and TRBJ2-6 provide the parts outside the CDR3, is EAGVAQSPRYKIIEKRQSVAFWCNPISGHATLYWYQQILGQGPKLLIQFQNNGVVDDSQLPKDRFSAERLKGVDSTLKIQPAKLEDSAVYLCASSLDPGSSGANVLTFGAGSRLTVL.

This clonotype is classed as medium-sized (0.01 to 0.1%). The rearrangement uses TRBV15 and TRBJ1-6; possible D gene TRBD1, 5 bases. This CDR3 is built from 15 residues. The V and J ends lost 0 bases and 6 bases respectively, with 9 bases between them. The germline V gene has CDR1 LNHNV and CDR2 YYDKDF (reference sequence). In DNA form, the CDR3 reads TGTGCCACCAGCAGAGATAAGGGGTTTAATTCACCCCTCCACTTT. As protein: CATSRDKGFNSPLHF.

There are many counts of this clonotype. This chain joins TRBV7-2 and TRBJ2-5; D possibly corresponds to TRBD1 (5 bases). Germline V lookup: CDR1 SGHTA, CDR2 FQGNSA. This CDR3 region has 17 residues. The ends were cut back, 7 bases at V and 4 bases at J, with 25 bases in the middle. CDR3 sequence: CASTSRVPGILSETQYF. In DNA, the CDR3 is TGTGCCAGCACCTCTAGGGTGCCAGGGATCCTATCAGAGACCCAGTACTTC. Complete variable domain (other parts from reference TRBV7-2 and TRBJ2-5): GAGVSQSPSNKVTEKGKDVELRCDPISGHTALYWYRQSLGQGLEFLIYFQGNSAPDKSGLPSDRFSAERTGGSVSTLTIQRTQQEDSAVYLCASTSRVPGILSETQYFGPGTRLLVL.

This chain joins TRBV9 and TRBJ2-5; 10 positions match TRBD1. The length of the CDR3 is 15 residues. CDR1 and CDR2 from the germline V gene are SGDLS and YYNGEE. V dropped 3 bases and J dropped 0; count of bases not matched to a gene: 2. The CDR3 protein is CASSGGQGDQETQYF. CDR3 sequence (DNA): TGTGCCAGCAGCGGAGGACAGGGGGACCAAGAGACCCAGTACTTC.

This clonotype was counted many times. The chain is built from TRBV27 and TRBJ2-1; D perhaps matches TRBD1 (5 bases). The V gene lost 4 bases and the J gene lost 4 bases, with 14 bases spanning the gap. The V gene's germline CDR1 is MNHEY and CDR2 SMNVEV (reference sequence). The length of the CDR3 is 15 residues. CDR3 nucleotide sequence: TGTGCCAGCAGTTCGAGACAGACCGGGTACAATGAGCAGTTCTTC. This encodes CASSSRQTGYNEQFF.

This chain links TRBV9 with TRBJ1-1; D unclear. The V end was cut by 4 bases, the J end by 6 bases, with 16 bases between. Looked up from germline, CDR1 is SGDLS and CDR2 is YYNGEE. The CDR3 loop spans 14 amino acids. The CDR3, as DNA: TGTGCCAGCAGCTTATATAACAACCTACCTGAAGCTTTCTTT. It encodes CASSLYNNLPEAFF.

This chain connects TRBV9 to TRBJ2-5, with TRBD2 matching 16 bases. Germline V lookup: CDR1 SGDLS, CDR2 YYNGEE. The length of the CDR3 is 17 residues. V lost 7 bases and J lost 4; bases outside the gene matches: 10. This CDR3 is CASGRRGTSGGGETQYF. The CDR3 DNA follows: TGTGCCAGCGGCCGGCGCGGGACTAGCGGGGGGGGAGAGACCCAGTACTTC. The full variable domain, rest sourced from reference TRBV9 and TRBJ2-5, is DSGVTQTPKHLITATGQRVTLRCSPRSGDLSVYWYQQSLDQGLQFLIQYYNGEERAKGNILERFSAQQFPDLHSELNLSSLELGDSALYFCASGRRGTSGGGETQYFGPGTRLLVL.

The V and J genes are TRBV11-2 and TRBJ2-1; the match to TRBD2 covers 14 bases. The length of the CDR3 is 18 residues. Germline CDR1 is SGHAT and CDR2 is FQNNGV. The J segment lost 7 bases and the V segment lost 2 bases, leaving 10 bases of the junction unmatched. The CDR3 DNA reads TGTGCCAGCAGCTTATCCTCTCGGACTAGCGGGGGGAGAAATGAGCAGTTCTTC. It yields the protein CASSLSSRTSGGRNEQFF.

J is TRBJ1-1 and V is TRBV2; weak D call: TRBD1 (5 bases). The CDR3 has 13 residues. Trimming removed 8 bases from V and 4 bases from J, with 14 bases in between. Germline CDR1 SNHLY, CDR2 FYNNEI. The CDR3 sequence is CASPRGSGTEAFF. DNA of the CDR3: TGTGCCAGCCCTAGGGGTAGTGGCACTGAAGCTTTCTTT.

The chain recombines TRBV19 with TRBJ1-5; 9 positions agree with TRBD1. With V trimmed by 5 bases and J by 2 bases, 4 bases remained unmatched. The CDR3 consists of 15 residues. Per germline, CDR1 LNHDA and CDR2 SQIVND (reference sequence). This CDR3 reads CASSWDRAGNQPQHF. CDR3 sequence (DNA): TGTGCCAGTAGTTGGGACAGGGCGGGCAATCAGCCCCAGCATTTT. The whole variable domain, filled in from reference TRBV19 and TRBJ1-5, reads DGGITQSPKYLFRKEGQNVTLSCEQNLNHDAMYWYRQDPGQGLRLIYYSQIVNDFQKGDIAEGYSVSREKKESFPLTVTSAQKNPTAFYLCASSWDRAGNQPQHFGDGTRLSIL.

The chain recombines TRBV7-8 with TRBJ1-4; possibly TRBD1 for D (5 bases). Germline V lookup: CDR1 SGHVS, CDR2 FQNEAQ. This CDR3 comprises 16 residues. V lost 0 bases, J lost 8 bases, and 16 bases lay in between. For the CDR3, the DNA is TGTGCCAGCAGCTTAGCTTGGGACGCAACGGGGGAAAAACTGTTTTTT. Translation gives CASSLAWDATGEKLFF. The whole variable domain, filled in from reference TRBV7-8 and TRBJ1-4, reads GAGVSQSPRYKVAKRGQDVALRCDPISGHVSLFWYQQALGQGPEFLTYFQNEAQLDKSGLPSDRFFAERPEGSVSTLKIQRTQQEDSAVYLCASSLAWDATGEKLFFGSGTQLSVL.

The CDR3 is CATTRGADTGELFF. The CDR3 nucleotides are TGTGCCACAACCCGGGGGGCAGACACCGGGGAGCTGTTTTTT. J is TRBJ2-2 and V is TRBV12-3 or TRBV12-4; maybe TRBD2 (7 bases). V lost 10 bases, J lost 3 bases, and 15 bases lay in between. The CDR3 is 14 amino acids.